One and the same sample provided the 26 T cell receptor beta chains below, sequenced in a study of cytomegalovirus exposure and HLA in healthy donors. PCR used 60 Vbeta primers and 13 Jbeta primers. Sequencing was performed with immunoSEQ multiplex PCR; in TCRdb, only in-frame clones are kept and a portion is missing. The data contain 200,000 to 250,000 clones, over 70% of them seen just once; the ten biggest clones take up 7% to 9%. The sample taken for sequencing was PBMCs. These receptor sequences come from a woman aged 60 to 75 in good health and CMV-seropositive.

In DNA form, the CDR3 reads TGTGCCAGCAGTCCCGGGACAGGGCTGACAGATACGCAGTATTTT. It translates to CASSPGTGLTDTQYF. The chain joins TRBV6-1 to TRBJ2-3, with 9 bases fitting TRBD1. Trimming at V came to 5 bases and at J to 3 bases, leaving 6 bases not matched to a gene. Germline values: CDR1 MNHNS, CDR2 SASEGT. This CDR3 contains 15 residues.

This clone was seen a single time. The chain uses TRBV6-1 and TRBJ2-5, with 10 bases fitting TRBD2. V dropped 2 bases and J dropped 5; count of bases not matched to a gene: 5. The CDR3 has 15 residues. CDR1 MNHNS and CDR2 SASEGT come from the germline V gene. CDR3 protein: CASSERASGSETQYF. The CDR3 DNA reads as TGTGCCAGCAGTGAAAGGGCTAGCGGGAGTGAGACCCAGTACTTC.

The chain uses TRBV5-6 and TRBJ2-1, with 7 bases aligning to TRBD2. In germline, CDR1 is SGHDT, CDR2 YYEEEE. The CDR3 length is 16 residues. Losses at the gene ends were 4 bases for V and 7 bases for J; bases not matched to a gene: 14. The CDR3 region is CASSLLAGRTRNEQFF. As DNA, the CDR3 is TGTGCCAGCAGCCTGCTGGCCGGGAGGACCCGGAATGAGCAGTTCTTC.

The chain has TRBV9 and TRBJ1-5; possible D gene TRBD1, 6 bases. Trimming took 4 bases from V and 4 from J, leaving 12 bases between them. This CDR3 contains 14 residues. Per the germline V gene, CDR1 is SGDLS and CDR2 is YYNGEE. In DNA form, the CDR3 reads TGTGCCAGCAGCCCACAGGGTGGGAATCAGCCCCAGCATTTT. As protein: CASSPQGGNQPQHF.

The CDR3 here is CASSLNGQLDEKLFF. The CDR3 nucleotides are TGTGCCAGCAGCTTGAATGGGCAGTTGGATGAAAAACTGTTTTTT. This chain connects TRBV7-9 to TRBJ1-4; D unclear. This CDR3 comprises 15 residues. With 3 bases removed from V and 6 bases from J, the gap between germline ends came to 14 bases. Per the germline V gene, CDR1 is SEHNR and CDR2 is FQNEAQ (reference sequence).

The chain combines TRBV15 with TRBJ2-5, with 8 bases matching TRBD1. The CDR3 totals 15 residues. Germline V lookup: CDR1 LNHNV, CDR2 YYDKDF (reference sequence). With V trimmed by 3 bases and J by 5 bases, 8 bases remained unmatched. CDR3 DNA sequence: TGTGCCACCAGCAGCTACCAGGGGGCCGATGAGACCCAGTACTTC. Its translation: CATSSYQGADETQYF.

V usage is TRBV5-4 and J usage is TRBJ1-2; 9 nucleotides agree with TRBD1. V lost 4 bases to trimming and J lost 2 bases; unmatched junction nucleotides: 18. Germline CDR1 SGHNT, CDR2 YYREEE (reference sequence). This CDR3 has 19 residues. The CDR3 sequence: CASSNSLKDRGFKNYGYTF. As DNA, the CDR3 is TGTGCCAGCAGCAATTCACTAAAGGACAGGGGATTCAAGAACTATGGCTACACCTTC.

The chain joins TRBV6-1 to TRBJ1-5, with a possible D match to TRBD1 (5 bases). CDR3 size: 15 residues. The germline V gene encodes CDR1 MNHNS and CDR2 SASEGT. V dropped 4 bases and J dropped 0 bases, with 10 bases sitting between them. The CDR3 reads CASSGGGLSNQPQHF. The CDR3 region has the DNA TGTGCCAGCAGTGGGGGCGGTCTTAGCAATCAGCCCCAGCATTTT.

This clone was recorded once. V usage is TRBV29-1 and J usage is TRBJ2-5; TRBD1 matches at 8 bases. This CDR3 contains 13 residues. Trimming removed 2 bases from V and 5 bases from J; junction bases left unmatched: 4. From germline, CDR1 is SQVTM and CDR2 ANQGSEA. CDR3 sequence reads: CSVEQGAGETQYF. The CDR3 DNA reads TGCAGCGTTGAACAGGGGGCCGGGGAGACCCAGTACTTC.

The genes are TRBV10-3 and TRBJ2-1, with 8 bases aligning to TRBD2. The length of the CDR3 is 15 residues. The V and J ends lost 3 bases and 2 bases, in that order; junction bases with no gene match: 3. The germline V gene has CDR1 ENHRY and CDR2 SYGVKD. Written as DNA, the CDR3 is TGTGCCATCAGTGACGAGGGACTAGCCTACAATGAGCAGTTCTTC. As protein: CAISDEGLAYNEQFF.

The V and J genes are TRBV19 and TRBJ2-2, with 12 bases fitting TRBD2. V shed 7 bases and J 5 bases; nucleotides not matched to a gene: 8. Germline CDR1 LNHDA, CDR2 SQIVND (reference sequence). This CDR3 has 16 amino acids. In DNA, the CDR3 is TGTGCCAGTACACAAACCGGGACTAGCGGGACCGGGGAGCTGTTTTTT. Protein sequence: CASTQTGTSGTGELFF. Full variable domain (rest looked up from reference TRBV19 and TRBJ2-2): DGGITQSPKYLFRKEGQNVTLSCEQNLNHDAMYWYRQDPGQGLRLIYYSQIVNDFQKGDIAEGYSVSREKKESFPLTVTSAQKNPTAFYLCASTQTGTSGTGELFFGEGSRLTVL.

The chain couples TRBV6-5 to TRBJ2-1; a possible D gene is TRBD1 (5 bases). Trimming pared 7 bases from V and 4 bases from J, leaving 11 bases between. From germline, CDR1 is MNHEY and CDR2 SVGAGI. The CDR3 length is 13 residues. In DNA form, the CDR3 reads TGTGCCAGCAACAGAAGGGGTTACAATGAGCAGTTCTTC. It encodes CASNRRGYNEQFF.

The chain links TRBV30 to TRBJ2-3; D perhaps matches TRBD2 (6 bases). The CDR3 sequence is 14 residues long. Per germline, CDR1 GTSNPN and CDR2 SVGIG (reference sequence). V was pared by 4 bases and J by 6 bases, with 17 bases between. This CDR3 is CAWNPGGLGDTQYF. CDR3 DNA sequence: TGTGCCTGGAACCCCGGAGGGTTGGGGGATACGCAGTATTTT.

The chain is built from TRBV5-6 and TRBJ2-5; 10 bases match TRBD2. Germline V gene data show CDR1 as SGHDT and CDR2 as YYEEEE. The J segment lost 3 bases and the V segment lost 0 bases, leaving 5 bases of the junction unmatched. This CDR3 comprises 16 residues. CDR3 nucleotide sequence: TGTGCCAGCAGCTTGGGGCGGACTAGCGGCAAAGAGACCCAGTACTTC. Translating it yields CASSLGRTSGKETQYF.

CDR3 region: CASSILLSSYNEQFF. In DNA form, the CDR3 reads TGTGCCAGCAGTATACTCCTAAGCTCCTACAATGAGCAGTTCTTC. The chain joins TRBV2 to TRBJ2-1; no reliable D call. The length of the CDR3 is 15 residues. Trimming left V 5 bases short and J 0 bases short, with 11 bases between. Germline V gene lookup returns CDR1 SNHLY and CDR2 FYNNEI.

The CDR3 DNA reads as TGTGCCAGCAGCTCAGGAGGGAGGGCCTACGAGCAGTACTTC. Translating gives CASSSGGRAYEQYF. The chain combines TRBV5-6 with TRBJ2-7; the match to TRBD2 covers 7 bases. Per the germline V gene, CDR1 is SGHDT and CDR2 is YYEEEE. The trim removed 3 bases at V and 2 bases at J, leaving 5 bases unmatched. The CDR3 totals 14 residues. Based on the CDR3 plus reference TRBV5-6 and TRBJ2-7, the full variable domain is DAGVTQSPTHLIKTRGQQVTLRCSPKSGHDTVSWYQQALGQGPQFIFQYYEEEERQRGNFPDRFSGHQFPNYSSELNVNALLLGDSALYLCASSSGGRAYEQYFGPGTRLTVT.

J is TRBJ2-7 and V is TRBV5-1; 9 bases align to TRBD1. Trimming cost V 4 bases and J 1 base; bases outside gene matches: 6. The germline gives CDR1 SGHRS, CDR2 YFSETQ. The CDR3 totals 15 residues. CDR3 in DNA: TGCGCCAGCAGCCCAGGGACAGGGCCTTCCTACGAGCAGTACTTC. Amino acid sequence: CASSPGTGPSYEQYF.

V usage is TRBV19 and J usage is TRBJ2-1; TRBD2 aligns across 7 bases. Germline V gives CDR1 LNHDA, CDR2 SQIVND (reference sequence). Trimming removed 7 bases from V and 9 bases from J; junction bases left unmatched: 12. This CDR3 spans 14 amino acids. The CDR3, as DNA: TGTGCCAGTATATCGACTAGCCCTTTGAGTGAGCAGTTCTTC. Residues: CASISTSPLSEQFF.

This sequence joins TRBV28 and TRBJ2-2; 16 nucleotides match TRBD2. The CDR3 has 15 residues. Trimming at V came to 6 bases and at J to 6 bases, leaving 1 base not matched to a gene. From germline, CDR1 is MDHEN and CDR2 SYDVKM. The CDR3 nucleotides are TGTGCCAGCAGAGGGACTAGCGGGAGGGCCGGGGAGCTGTTTTTT. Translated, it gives CASRGTSGRAGELFF.

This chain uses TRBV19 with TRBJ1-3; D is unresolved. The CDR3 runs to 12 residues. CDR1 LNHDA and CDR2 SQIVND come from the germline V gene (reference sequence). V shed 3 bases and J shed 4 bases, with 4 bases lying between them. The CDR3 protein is CASSIVGNTIYF. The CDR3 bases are TGTGCCAGTAGTATCGTCGGAAACACCATATATTTT.

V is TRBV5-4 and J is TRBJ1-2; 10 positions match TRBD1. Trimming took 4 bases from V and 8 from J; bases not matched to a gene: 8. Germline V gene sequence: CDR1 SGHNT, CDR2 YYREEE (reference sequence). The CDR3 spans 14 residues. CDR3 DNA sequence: TGTGCCAGCAGCCCGGGACAGGGGCGTCTGGGCTACACCTTC. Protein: CASSPGQGRLGYTF.

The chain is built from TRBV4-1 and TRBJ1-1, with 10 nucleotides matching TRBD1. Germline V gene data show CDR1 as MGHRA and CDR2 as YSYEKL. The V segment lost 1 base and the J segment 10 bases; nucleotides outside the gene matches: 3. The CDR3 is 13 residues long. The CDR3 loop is CASSQVRDRGAFF. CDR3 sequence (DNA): TGCGCCAGCAGCCAAGTCCGGGACAGGGGAGCTTTCTTT.

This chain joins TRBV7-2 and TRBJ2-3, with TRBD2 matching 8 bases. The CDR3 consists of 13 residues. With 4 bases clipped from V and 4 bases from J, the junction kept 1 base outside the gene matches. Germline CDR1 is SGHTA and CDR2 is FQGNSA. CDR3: CASSSGGADTQYF. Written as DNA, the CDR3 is TGTGCCAGCAGCTCGGGGGGGGCAGATACGCAGTATTTT.

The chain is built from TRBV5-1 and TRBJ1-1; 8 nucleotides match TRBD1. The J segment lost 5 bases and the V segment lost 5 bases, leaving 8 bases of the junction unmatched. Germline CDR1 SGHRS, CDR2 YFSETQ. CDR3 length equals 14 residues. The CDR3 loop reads CASSIGQGGTEAFF. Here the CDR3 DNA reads TGCGCCAGCAGTATCGGACAGGGCGGAACTGAAGCTTTCTTT.

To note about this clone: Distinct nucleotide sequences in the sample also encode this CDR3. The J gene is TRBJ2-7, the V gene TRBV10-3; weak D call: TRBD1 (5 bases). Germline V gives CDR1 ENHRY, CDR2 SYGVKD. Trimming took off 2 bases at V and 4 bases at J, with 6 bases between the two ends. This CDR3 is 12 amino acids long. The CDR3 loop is CAISEQGYEQYF. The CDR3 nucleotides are TGTGCCATCAGTGAGCAGGGTTACGAGCAGTACTTC.

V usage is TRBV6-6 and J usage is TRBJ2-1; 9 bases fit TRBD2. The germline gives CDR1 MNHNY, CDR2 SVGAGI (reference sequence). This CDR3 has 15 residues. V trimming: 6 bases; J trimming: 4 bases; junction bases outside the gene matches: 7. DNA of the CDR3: TGTGCCAGCAGCCTGCTAGCGGGACCTTACAATGAGCAGTTCTTC. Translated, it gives CASSLLAGPYNEQFF.